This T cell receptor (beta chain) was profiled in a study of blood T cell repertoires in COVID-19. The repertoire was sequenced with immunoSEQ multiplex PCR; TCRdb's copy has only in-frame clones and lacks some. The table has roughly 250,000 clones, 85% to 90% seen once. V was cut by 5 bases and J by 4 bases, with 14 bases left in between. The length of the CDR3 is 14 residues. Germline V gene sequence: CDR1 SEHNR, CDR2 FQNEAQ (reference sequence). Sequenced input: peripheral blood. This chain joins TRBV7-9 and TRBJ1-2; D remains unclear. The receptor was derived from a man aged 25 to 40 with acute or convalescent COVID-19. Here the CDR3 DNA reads TGTGCCAGCAGCGCAGAACAGATAACCTATGGCTACACCTTC. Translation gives CASSAEQITYGYTF.